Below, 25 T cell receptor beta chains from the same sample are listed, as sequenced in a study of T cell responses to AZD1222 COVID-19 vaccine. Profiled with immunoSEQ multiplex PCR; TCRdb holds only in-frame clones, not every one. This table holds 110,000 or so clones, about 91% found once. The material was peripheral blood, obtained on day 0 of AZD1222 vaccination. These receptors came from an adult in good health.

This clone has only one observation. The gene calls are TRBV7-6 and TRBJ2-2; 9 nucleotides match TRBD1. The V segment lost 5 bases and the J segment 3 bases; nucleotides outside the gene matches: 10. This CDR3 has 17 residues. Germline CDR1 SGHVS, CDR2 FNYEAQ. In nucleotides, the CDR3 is TGTGCCAGCAGCCTGACCGGGACAGGGAGATACACCGGGGAGCTGTTTTTT. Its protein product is CASSLTGTGRYTGELFF.

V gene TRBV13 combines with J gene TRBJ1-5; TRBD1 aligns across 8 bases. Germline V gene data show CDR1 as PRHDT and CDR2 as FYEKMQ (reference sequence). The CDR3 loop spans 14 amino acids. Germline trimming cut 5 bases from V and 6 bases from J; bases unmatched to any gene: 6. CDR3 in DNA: TGTGCCAGCAGCCTCCGGACAGGGAGTCAGCCCCAGCATTTT. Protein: CASSLRTGSQPQHF.

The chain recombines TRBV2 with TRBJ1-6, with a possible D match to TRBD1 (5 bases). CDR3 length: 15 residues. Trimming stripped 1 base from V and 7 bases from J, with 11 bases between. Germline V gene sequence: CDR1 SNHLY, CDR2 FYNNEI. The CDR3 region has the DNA TGTGCCAGCAGTGAAGGGCAGGGCGTAAATTCACCCCTCCACTTT. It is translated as CASSEGQGVNSPLHF.

The CDR3 reads CASRGQGTLNNYGYTF. The CDR3 bases are TGTGCCAGCAGAGGACAGGGGACCCTGAATAACTATGGCTACACCTTC. The J gene is TRBJ1-2, the V gene TRBV21-1; the table assigns TRBD1, which was not confirmed against the DNA. TRBV21-1 is an annotated pseudogene. The CDR3 covers 16 residues.

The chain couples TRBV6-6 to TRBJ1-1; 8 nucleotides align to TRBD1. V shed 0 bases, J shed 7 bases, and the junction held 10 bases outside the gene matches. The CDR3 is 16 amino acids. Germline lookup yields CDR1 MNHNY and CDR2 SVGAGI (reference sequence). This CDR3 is CASSYSGGQAQGEAFF. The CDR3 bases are TGTGCCAGCAGTTACTCAGGGGGACAGGCTCAGGGTGAAGCTTTCTTT.

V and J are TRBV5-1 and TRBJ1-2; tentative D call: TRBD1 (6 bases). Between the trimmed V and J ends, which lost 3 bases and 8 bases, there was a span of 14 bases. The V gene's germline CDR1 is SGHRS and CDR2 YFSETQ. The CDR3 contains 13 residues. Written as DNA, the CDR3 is TGCGCCAGCAGCTCCGATACAGGGTTGGGCTACACCTTC. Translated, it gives CASSSDTGLGYTF.

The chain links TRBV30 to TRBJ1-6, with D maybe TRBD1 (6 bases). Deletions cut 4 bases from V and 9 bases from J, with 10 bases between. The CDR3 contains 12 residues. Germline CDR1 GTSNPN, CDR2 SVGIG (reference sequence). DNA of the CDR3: TGTGCCTGGACACAGGGAAGTTCACCCCTCCACTTT. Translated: CAWTQGSSPLHF.

The DNA for the CDR3 is TGTGCCACCCATCCCAGGGGGGACTCCTACAATGAGCAGTTCTTC. Its translation: CATHPRGDSYNEQFF. The rearrangement joins TRBV7-2 to TRBJ2-1, with D possibly being TRBD1 (7 bases). Trimming took 10 bases from V and 0 from J, leaving 16 bases between them. Germline V gene sequence: CDR1 SGHTA, CDR2 FQGNSA. The CDR3 has 15 residues.

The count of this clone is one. In nucleotides, the CDR3 is TGTGCCAGCAGCTTAAGGGACAGGGAAAGTGGCTACACCTTC. Translated, it gives CASSLRDRESGYTF. This chain links TRBV7-2 with TRBJ1-2; 9 bases fit TRBD1. The V gene end was trimmed by 2 bases and the J gene end by 7 bases; junction bases not matched to a gene: 5. The CDR3 sequence is 14 residues long. Germline V lookup: CDR1 SGHTA, CDR2 FQGNSA. Filled out from reference TRBV7-2 and TRBJ1-2, the complete variable domain reads GAGVSQSPSNKVTEKGKDVELRCDPISGHTALYWYRQSLGQGLEFLIYFQGNSAPDKSGLPSDRFSAERTGGSVSTLTIQRTQQEDSAVYLCASSLRDRESGYTFGSGTRLTVV.

The chain's CDR3 is CASSSGQLFSGNTIYF. CDR3 nucleotide sequence: TGCGCCAGCAGCTCGGGACAGCTCTTCTCTGGAAACACCATATATTTT. The chain uses TRBV5-1 and TRBJ1-3, with 7 bases lining up with TRBD1. The CDR3 runs 16 residues. V shed 3 bases, J shed 0 bases, and the junction held 6 bases outside the gene matches. Germline CDR1 SGHRS, CDR2 YFSETQ.

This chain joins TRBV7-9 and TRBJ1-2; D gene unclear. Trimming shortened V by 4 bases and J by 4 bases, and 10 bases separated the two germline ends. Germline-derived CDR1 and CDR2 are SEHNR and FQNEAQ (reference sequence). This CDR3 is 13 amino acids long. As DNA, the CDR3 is TGTGCCAGCAGCTCAGAGGGAACCTATGGCTACACCTTC. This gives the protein CASSSEGTYGYTF.

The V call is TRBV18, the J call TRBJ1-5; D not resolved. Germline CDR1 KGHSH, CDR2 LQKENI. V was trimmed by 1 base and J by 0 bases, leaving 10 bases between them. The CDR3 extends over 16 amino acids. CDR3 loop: CASSPRGLSSNQPQHF. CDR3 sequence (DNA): TGTGCCAGCTCACCACGAGGGTTGAGTAGCAATCAGCCCCAGCATTTT. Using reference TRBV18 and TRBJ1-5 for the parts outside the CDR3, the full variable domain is NAGVMQNPRHLVRRRGQEARLRCSPMKGHSHVYWYRQLPEEGLKFMVYLQKENIIDESGMPKERFSAEFPKEGPSILRIQQVVRGDSAAYFCASSPRGLSSNQPQHFGDGTRLSIL.

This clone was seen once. The CDR3 loop reads CASDYRGGRVQCLFF. The CDR3, as DNA: TGTGCCAGCGACTACCGCGGGGGGCGCGTCCAGTGTCTGTTTTTT. The rearrangement links TRBV21-1 to TRBJ1-4. TRBV21-1 is annotated as a pseudogene. The length of the CDR3 is 15 residues.

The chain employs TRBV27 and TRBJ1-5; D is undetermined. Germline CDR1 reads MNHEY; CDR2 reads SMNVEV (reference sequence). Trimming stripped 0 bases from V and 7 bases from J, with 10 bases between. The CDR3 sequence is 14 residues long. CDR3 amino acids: CASSLSAVGQPQHF. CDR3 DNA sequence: TGTGCCAGCAGTTTATCGGCGGTTGGACAGCCCCAGCATTTT.

The CDR3 sequence: CASSIDLEGVDGYTF. The CDR3 nucleotides are TGTGCCAGTAGTATAGATCTCGAAGGGGTTGATGGCTACACCTTC. This chain links TRBV19 with TRBJ1-2; D possibly corresponds to TRBD1 (5 bases). Trimming removed 0 bases from V and 6 bases from J, with 14 bases in between. This CDR3 is built from 15 residues. CDR1 is LNHDA and CDR2 is SQIVND in the germline V gene (reference sequence).

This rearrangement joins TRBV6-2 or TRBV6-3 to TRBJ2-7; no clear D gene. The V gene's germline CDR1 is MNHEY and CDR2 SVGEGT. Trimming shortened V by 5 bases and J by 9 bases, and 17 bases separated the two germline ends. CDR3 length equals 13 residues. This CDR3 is CASSSPWSLGQYF. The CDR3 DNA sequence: TGTGCCAGCAGTAGCCCATGGAGCTTAGGGCAGTACTTC.

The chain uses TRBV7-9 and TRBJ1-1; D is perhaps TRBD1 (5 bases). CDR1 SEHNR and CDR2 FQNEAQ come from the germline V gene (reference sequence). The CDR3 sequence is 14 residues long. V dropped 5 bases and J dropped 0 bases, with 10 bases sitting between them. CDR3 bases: TGTGCCAGCAGCCCGACAGCCTTGAACACTGAAGCTTTCTTT. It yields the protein CASSPTALNTEAFF.

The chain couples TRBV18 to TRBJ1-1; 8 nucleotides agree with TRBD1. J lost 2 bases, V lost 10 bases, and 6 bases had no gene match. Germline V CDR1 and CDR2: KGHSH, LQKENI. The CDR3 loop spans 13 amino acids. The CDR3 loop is CATQGQVNTEAFF. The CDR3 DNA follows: TGTGCCACCCAGGGACAGGTCAACACTGAAGCTTTCTTT.

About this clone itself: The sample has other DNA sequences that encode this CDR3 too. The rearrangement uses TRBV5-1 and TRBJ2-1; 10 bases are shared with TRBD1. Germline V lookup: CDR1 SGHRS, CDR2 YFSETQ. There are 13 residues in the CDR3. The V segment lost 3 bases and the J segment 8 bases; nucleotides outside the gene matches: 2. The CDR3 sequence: CASSSGTGDEQFF. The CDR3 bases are TGCGCCAGCAGCTCGGGGACAGGGGATGAGCAGTTCTTC.

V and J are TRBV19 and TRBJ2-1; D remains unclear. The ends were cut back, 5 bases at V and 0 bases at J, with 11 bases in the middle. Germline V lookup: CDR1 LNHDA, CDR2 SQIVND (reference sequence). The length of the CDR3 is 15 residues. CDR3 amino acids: CASSPLMSSYNEQFF. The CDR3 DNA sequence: TGTGCCAGTAGTCCGCTCATGAGCTCCTACAATGAGCAGTTCTTC.

CDR3 in DNA: TGCAGCGTTGGCCGGACAGGTGACTACGAGCAGTACTTC. It translates to CSVGRTGDYEQYF. The chain carries TRBV29-1 and TRBJ2-7; TRBD1 agrees at 7 bases. Germline lookup yields CDR1 SQVTM and CDR2 ANQGSEA. Trimming took 4 bases from V and 3 from J; bases not matched to a gene: 6. This CDR3 is built from 13 residues.

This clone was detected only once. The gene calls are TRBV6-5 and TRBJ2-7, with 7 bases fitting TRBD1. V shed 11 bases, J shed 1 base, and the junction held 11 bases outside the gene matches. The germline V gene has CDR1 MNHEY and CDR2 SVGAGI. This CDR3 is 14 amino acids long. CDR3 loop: CAATGELRSYEQYF. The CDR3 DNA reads TGTGCCGCCACAGGGGAGCTACGATCCTACGAGCAGTACTTC.

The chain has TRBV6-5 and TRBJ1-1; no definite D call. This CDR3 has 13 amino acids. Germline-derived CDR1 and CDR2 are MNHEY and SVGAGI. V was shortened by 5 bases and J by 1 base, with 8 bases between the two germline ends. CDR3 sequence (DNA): TGTGCCAGCAGTAATTGGGAGAACACTGAAGCTTTCTTT. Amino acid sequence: CASSNWENTEAFF.

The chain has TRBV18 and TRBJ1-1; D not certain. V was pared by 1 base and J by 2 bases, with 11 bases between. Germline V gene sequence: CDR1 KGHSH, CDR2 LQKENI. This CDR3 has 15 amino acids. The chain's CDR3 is CASSPRTSRNTEAFF. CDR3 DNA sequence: TGTGCCAGCTCACCACGGACCTCGCGTAACACTGAAGCTTTCTTT.

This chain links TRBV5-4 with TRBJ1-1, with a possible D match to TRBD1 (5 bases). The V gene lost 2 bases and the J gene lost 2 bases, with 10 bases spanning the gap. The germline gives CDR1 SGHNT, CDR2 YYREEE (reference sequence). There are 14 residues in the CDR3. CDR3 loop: CASSFLRDNTEAFF. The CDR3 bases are TGTGCCAGCAGCTTTCTCAGGGACAACACTGAAGCTTTCTTT.